Below, 17 T cell receptor beta chains from the same sample are listed, as sequenced in a study of human T cells and chemical hapten exposure. Regarding time point: patch test 3, about 24 weeks after DPC sensitization. This sample's treatment: therapeutic diphenylcyclopropenone sensitization with weekly scalp DPC. TCRdb itself ran the RACE reads through MiXCR, one entry per CDR3 protein. The data show about 160,000 distinct CDR3 sequences, roughly 25% seen once. Sequences were derived from whole blood, sampled in connection with sensitization to the hapten diphenylcyclopropenone (DPC). The origin of the receptors is a woman aged 18-30 years with alopecia areata. Some clones in this sample may be carry-over from other donors' samples.

This chain uses TRBV9 with TRBJ1-2; D unclear. This CDR3 region has 12 residues. The germline gives CDR1 SGDLS, CDR2 YYNGEE. V lost 0 bases and J 5 bases, leaving 5 bases between the germline ends. The CDR3 loop reads CASSVDRYGYTF. DNA of the CDR3: TGTGCCAGCAGCGTAGACCGATATGGCTACACCTTC.

This sequence joins TRBV18 and TRBJ1-4; D call uncertain. Deletions cut 6 bases from V and 5 bases from J, with 13 bases between. Germline CDR1 is KGHSH and CDR2 is LQKENI. CDR3 length equals 14 residues. The CDR3 here is CASSLRTENEKLFF. Here the CDR3 DNA reads TGTGCCAGCTCGTTGCGGACTGAGAATGAAAAACTGTTTTTT.

The J gene is TRBJ2-2, the V gene TRBV9; D is ambiguous. Trimming pared 1 base from V and 6 bases from J, leaving 4 bases between. The CDR3 loop spans 12 amino acids. CDR1 and CDR2 (germline): SGDLS, YYNGEE. In DNA, the CDR3 is TGTGCCAGCAGCGTAAGCCCCGGGGAGCTGTTTTTT. Its translation is CASSVSPGELFF.

This chain links TRBV12-3 or TRBV12-4 with TRBJ2-1; 10 bases match TRBD2. After removal of 6 bases from V and 7 bases from J, the junction contained 9 bases not matched to a gene. The CDR3 is 15 amino acids. CDR3 residues: CASRNLAGAGNEQFF. CDR3 sequence (DNA): TGTGCCAGCAGAAACCTAGCGGGAGCGGGTAATGAGCAGTTCTTC.

This clonotype was seen at least ten times. This sequence joins TRBV29-1 and TRBJ2-1; no clear D gene. The germline CDR1 and CDR2 sequences are SQVTM and ANQGSEA. The CDR3 has 9 residues. V lost 2 bases and J lost 15, with 8 bases in between. Here the CDR3 DNA reads TGCAGCGTTGAACCCCTATGGTTCTTC. This gives the protein CSVEPLWFF.

By share, this clonotype counts as medium-sized. The J gene is TRBJ1-2, the V gene TRBV20-1, with 7 bases that match TRBD1. This CDR3 region has 13 residues. Germline-derived CDR1 and CDR2 are DFQATT and SNEGSKA (reference sequence). Unmatched junction bases numbered 6, after V lost 6 bases and J lost 2 bases. CDR3 nucleotides: TGCAGTGCCCCAGACAGGGAGAACTATGGCTACACCTTC. Protein sequence: CSAPDRENYGYTF.

V gene TRBV15 combines with J gene TRBJ2-5; no clear D gene. Trimming cost V 3 bases and J 4 bases, with 9 bases left between them. Germline V lookup: CDR1 LNHNV, CDR2 YYDKDF (reference sequence). The CDR3 sequence is 13 residues long. DNA for the CDR3: TGTGCCACCAGCAGGGGGATCTCAGAGACCCAGTACTTC. It codes for CATSRGISETQYF.

This chain joins TRBV9 and TRBJ2-3; 15 positions agree with TRBD2. Trimming cost V 3 bases and J 3 bases; bases outside gene matches: 14. The CDR3 is made up of 20 amino acids. Germline CDR1 is SGDLS and CDR2 is YYNGEE. CDR3 in amino acids: CASSAIVPGLAGGSTDTQYF. DNA for the CDR3: TGTGCCAGCAGCGCCATCGTCCCGGGACTAGCGGGGGGATCAACAGATACGCAGTATTTT.

This clonotype was seen at least ten times. The chain employs TRBV28 and TRBJ2-3, with TRBD2 matching over 12 bases. J lost 6 bases, V lost 5 bases, and 6 bases had no gene match. Germline CDR1 MDHEN, CDR2 SYDVKM. The length of the CDR3 is 15 residues. This CDR3 reads CASSQTSGGRDTQYF. The CDR3 DNA sequence: TGTGCCAGCAGTCAAACTAGCGGGGGGCGCGATACGCAGTATTTT.

The chain joins TRBV5-1 to TRBJ1-3; no reliable D call. Germline V CDR1 and CDR2: SGHRS, YFSETQ. The CDR3 totals 14 residues. Trimming pared 0 bases from V and 2 bases from J, leaving 6 bases between. The CDR3 loop is CASSLELAGNTIYF. In nucleotides, the CDR3 is TGCGCCAGCAGCTTGGAGCTCGCTGGAAACACCATATATTTT.

This clonotype turned up a few times. As DNA, the CDR3 is TGCAGTGCTAGGGACAGGCTCGCAACCCTGACTTTC. Translation gives CSARDRLATLTF. The chain recombines TRBV20-1 with TRBJ2-6, with 7 bases identical to TRBD1. V lost 3 bases, J lost 15 bases, and 8 bases stayed unmatched. CDR3 length: 12 residues. CDR1 DFQATT and CDR2 SNEGSKA come from the germline V gene (reference sequence).

This clonotype was detected a few times. This chain uses TRBV5-1 with TRBJ2-2; 10 bases are a match to TRBD2. Unmatched junction bases numbered 9, after V lost 4 bases and J lost 3 bases. The CDR3 is 17 amino acids. Per the germline V gene, CDR1 is SGHRS and CDR2 is YFSETQ. Here the CDR3 DNA reads TGCGCCAGCAGCCGGAAGACTAGCGGGCCAGACACCGGGGAGCTGTTTTTT. Its protein product is CASSRKTSGPDTGELFF.

In its sample, this clonotype was seen a few times. This chain uses TRBV29-1 with TRBJ1-1; the match to TRBD1 covers 7 bases. The CDR3 spans 13 residues. V shed 7 bases and J 3 bases; nucleotides not matched to a gene: 8. Germline values: CDR1 SQVTM, CDR2 ANQGSEA. This CDR3 reads CSALTGYYTEAFF. The CDR3 DNA is TGCAGCGCCCTGACAGGGTATTACACTGAAGCTTTCTTT.

This clonotype was observed once. J is TRBJ2-3 and V is TRBV4-3; the D gene is possibly TRBD2 (6 bases). The CDR3 contains 16 residues. V lost 0 bases to trimming and J lost 4 bases, with 14 bases between them. CDR1 and CDR2 (germline): LGHNA, YSLEER. The CDR3 nucleotides read TGCGCCAGCAGCCAAGATGGAGGGGTTGGGGCAGATACGCAGTATTTT. Its protein is CASSQDGGVGADTQYF.

This chain connects TRBV4-1 to TRBJ2-1; 14 nucleotides line up with TRBD2. Trimming cost V 3 bases and J 6 bases; bases outside gene matches: 7. The germline gives CDR1 MGHRA, CDR2 YSYEKL. The CDR3 runs 17 residues. The CDR3 sequence is CASSQGTSGSWGNEQFF. Written as DNA, the CDR3 is TGCGCCAGCAGCCAGGGGACTAGCGGGAGTTGGGGCAATGAGCAGTTCTTC.

This clonotype was found many times. CDR3 sequence (DNA): TGCGCCAGCAGCCAAGACCGGTACTTC. Encoded protein: CASSQDRYF. The V gene is TRBV4-1, the J gene TRBJ2-7; no firm D call. The V end was cut by 0 bases, the J end by 12 bases, with 3 bases between. From germline, CDR1 is MGHRA and CDR2 YSYEKL. This CDR3 contains 9 residues.

This clonotype was picked up a small number of times. The J gene is TRBJ2-5, the V gene TRBV27; 7 nucleotides align to TRBD1. With 5 bases clipped from V and 0 bases from J, the junction kept 9 bases outside the gene matches. Per germline, CDR1 MNHEY and CDR2 SMNVEV (reference sequence). The CDR3 covers 16 residues. The chain's CDR3 is CASSHIQGPYQETQYF. Written as DNA, the CDR3 is TGTGCCAGCAGTCATATACAGGGGCCGTACCAAGAGACCCAGTACTTC.